This TCR beta chain was identified during a study of OX40 agonist ivuxolimab in advanced cancers. The CDR3 consists of 14 residues. Looked up from germline, CDR1 is SGHRS and CDR2 is YFSETQ. V dropped 3 bases and J dropped 5 bases, with 12 bases sitting between them. Produced via immunoSEQ multiplex PCR; TCRdb's table is partial and in-frame only. Here the sample spans approximately 69,000 clones, roughly 84% being singletons. This specimen consisted of CD4+ or CD8+ T cells sorted from blood, obtained in a trial of the OX40 agonist ivuxolimab. The chain combines TRBV5-1 with TRBJ2-1, with D perhaps TRBD1 or TRBD2 (6 bases each). The sequence was collected from an adult with an advanced solid tumor such as melanoma, head and neck, liver or kidney cancer. The CDR3 here is CASSSRGENNEQFF. As DNA, the CDR3 is TGCGCCAGCAGCTCGAGGGGGGAAAACAATGAGCAGTTCTTC.